This TCR beta chain was retrieved from a study of blood T cell repertoires in COVID-19. Study members were between roughly 18 and 100 years old and lived in 20 to 25 US regions. Cohorts were determined from participant-reported clinical history. The trim removed 4 bases at V and 5 bases at J, leaving 9 bases unmatched. Germline CDR1 is SGHRS and CDR2 is YFSETQ. CDR3 size: 15 residues. In the original processing: The assay estimated nucleated cells by amplifying reference gene primers. Sequencing was performed with immunoSEQ multiplex PCR; in TCRdb, only in-frame clones are kept and a portion is missing. The V and J calls and clone size come from that table; D and trimming were worked out from the DNA. In the table there are around 250,000 clones, about 87% of which are singletons.

The chain is built from TRBV5-1 and TRBJ2-5; 9 bases are shared with TRBD1. Sequencing used PBMCs or T cells enriched from blood (not recorded which). The origin of this receptor is a man in his fifties or sixties who had been exposed to COVID-19. The CDR3 sequence is CASSNPQGAGETQYF. CDR3 nucleotides: TGCGCCAGCAGCAACCCACAGGGGGCCGGTGAGACCCAGTACTTC.